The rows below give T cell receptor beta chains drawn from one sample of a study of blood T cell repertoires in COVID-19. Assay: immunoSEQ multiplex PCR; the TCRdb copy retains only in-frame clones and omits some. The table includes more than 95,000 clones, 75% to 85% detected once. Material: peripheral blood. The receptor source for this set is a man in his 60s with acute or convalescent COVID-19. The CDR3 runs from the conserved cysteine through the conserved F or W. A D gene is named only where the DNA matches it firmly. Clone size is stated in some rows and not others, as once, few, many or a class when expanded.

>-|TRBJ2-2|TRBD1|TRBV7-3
CASSPAGGSAGELFF
TGTGCCAGCAGCCCCGCAGGGGGATCGGCCGGGGAGCTGTTTTTT
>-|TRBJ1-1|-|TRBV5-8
CASSRTAGWAFF
TGTGCCAGCAGCCGGACTGCGGGGTGGGCTTTCTTT
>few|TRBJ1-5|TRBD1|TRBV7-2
CASSSSRGLEGNQPQHF
TGTGCCAGCAGCTCGAGCAGGGGGCTAGAAGGCAATCAGCCCCAGCATTTT
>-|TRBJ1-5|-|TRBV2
CASSEGQFQPQHF
TGTGCCAGCAGTGAGGGGCAGTTTCAGCCCCAGCATTTT
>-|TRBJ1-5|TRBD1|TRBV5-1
CASSLTGESNQPQHF
TGCGCCAGCAGCTTGACAGGGGAGAGCAATCAGCCCCAGCATTTT
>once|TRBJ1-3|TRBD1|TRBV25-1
CASSDTLTGGNTIYF
TGTGCCAGCAGTGACACATTGACAGGGGGAAACACCATATATTTT
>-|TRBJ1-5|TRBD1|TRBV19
CASRQGILGNQPQHF
TGTGCCAGTAGACAGGGGATTCTAGGCAATCAGCCCCAGCATTTT
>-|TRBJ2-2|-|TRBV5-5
CASSLRAGQSTGELFF
TGTGCCAGCAGCTTGAGGGCGGGACAGTCCACCGGGGAGCTGTTTTTT
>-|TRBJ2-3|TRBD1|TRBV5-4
CASSFGQGSTDTQYF
TGTGCCAGCAGTTTCGGACAGGGGAGCACAGATACGCAGTATTTT
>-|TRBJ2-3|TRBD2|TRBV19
CASSFLTSADTQYF
TGTGCCAGTAGTTTTTTGACTAGCGCAGATACGCAGTATTTT
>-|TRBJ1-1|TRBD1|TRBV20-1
CSAAQGTEAFF
TGCAGTGCCGCACAGGGGACTGAAGCTTTCTTT
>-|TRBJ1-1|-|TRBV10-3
CAITQGTEAFF
TGTGCCATCACTCAGGGCACTGAAGCTTTCTTT
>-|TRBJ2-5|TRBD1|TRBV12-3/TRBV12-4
CASSRDRKETQYF
TGTGCCAGCAGCCGGGACAGGAAAGAGACCCAGTACTTC
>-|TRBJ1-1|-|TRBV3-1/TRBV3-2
CASSHPQGNTEAFF
TGTGCCAGCAGCCACCCACAGGGGAACACTGAAGCTTTCTTT
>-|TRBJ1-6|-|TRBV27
CASSFAGGNSPLHF
TGTGCCAGCAGTTTCGCCGGGGGGAATTCACCCCTCCACTTT
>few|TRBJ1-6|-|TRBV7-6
CASSLGRGANNSPLHF
TGTGCCAGCAGCTTGGGCAGGGGTGCAAATAATTCACCCCTCCACTTT
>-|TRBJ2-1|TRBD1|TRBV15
CATSGTGTNEQFF
TGTGCCACCAGCGGGACAGGGACTAATGAGCAGTTCTTC
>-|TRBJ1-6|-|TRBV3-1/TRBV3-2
CASSQVRAASRGSLHF
TGTGCCAGCAGCCAAGTGAGGGCGGCCTCCAGGGGAAGCCTCCACTTT
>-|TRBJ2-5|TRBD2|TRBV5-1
CASSPGTSGMYQETQYF
TGCGCCAGCAGCCCCGGGACTAGCGGGATGTACCAAGAGACCCAGTACTTC
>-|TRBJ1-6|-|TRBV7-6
CASSPLTGGSSPLHF
TGTGCCAGCAGCCCCCTGACGGGGGGGTCTTCACCCCTCCACTTT
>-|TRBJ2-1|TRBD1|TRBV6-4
CASSDRTGTNEQFF
TGTGCCAGCAGTGACCGGACAGGTACCAATGAGCAGTTCTTC
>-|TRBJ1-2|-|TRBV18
CASTRGVGYTF
TGTGCCAGCACCAGGGGAGTAGGCTACACCTTC
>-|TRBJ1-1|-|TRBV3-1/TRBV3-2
CASSQGFRGTEAFF
TGTGCCAGCAGCCAAGGGTTCAGGGGCACTGAAGCTTTCTTT
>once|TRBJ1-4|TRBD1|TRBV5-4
CASRPGQGGGEKLFF
TGTGCCAGCAGACCGGGACAGGGTGGCGGAGAAAAACTGTTTTTT
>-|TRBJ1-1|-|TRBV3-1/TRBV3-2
CASSQGRGEAFF
TGTGCCAGCAGCCAAGGGAGGGGTGAAGCTTTCTTT
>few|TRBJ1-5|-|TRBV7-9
CASSIKVGQPQHF
TGTGCCAGCAGTATTAAAGTCGGGCAGCCCCAGCATTTT
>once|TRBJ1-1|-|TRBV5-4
CASSFMDRNTEAFF
TGTGCCAGCAGCTTTATGGACAGGAACACTGAAGCTTTCTTT
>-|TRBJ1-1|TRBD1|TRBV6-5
CASNPDRGGNTEAFF
TGTGCCAGCAACCCGGACAGGGGAGGGAACACTGAAGCTTTCTTT
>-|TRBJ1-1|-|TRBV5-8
CASSLAKFGNTEAFF
TGTGCCAGCAGCTTGGCCAAATTCGGGAACACTGAAGCTTTCTTT
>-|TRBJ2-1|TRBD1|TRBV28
CASRGQVYNEQFF
TGTGCCAGCAGGGGACAGGTATACAATGAGCAGTTCTTC
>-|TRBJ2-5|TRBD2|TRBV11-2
CASSPTFSGGRVETQYF
TGTGCCAGCAGCCCCACCTTTAGCGGGGGGAGGGTGGAGACCCAGTACTTC
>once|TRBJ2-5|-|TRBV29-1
CSVGGAGRQETQYF
TGCAGCGTCGGAGGGGCAGGGCGGCAAGAGACCCAGTACTTC
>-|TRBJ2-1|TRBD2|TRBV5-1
CASSFALADYNEQFF
TGCGCCAGCAGCTTTGCTCTAGCGGACTACAATGAGCAGTTCTTC
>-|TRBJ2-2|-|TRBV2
CASTGGWAGELFF
TGTGCCAGCACCGGAGGGTGGGCCGGGGAGCTGTTTTTT
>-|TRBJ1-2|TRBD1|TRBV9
CASSVGQGESYGYTF
TGTGCCAGCAGCGTCGGACAGGGGGAGTCCTATGGCTACACCTTC
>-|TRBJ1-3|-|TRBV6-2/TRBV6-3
CASSSPVASGNTIYF
TGTGCCAGCAGTAGCCCTGTCGCTTCTGGAAACACCATATATTTT
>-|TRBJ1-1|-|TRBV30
CAWNTEAEAFF
TGTGCCTGGAACACGGAGGCTGAAGCTTTCTTT
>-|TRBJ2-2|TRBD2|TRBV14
CASSLWTSGSDGELFF
TGTGCCAGCAGCCTCTGGACTAGCGGGAGCGACGGGGAGCTGTTTTTT
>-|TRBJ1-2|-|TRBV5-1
CASSLDRRRVESPDYGYTF
TGCGCCAGCAGCTTGGACCGCCGTCGGGTAGAGAGCCCGGACTATGGCTACACCTTC
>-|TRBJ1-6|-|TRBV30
CAGFRRYNSPLHF
TGTGCCGGATTCAGGCGTTATAATTCACCCCTCCACTTT
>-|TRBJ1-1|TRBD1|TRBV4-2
CASSQDLSGTGVGRTEAFF
TGTGCCAGCAGCCAAGATCTGTCGGGGACAGGGGTCGGTCGCACTGAAGCTTTCTTT
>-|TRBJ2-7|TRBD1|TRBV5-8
CASSAQDRAGYEQYF
TGTGCCAGCAGCGCCCAGGACAGGGCAGGCTACGAGCAGTACTTC
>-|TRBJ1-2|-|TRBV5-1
CASSSTATINYGYTF
TGCGCCAGCAGCTCGACAGCCACAATAAACTATGGCTACACCTTC